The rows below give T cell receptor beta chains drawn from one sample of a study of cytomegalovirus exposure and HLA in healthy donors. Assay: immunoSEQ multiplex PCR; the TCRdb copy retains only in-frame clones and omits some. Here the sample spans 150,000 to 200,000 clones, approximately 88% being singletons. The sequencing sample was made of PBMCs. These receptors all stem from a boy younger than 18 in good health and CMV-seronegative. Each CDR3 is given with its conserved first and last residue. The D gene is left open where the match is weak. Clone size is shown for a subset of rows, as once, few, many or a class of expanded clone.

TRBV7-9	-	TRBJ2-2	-	TGTTCCAGCAGAAGTAGTGATCGGCGGTTTACCGGGGAGCTGTTTTTT	CSSRSSDRRFTGELFF
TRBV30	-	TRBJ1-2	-	TGTGCCTGGAGTGTACGGCGGGGGGATAACTATGGCTACACCTTC	CAWSVRRGDNYGYTF
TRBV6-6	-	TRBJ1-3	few	TGTGCCAGCAGCCCGACTTGGAACACCATATATTTT	CASSPTWNTIYF
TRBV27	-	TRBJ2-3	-	TGTGCCAGCAGTTTACAGGGGACCCCCACAGATACGCAGTATTTT	CASSLQGTPTDTQYF
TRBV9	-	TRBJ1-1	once	TGTGCCAGCAGCCTCCGGCCGGGGATGAACACTGAAGCTTTCTTT	CASSLRPGMNTEAFF
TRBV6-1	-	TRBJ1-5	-	TGTGCCAGCAACGAGGGTCCCAATCAGCCCCAGCATTTT	CASNEGPNQPQHF
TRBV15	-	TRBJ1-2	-	TGTGCCACCAGCGCTGGACTGAATGGCTACACCTTC	CATSAGLNGYTF
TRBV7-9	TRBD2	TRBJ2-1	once	TGTGCCAGCAGCAAAACTCGGGAGCGGGGGGGGTACAATGAGCAGTTCTTC	CASSKTRERGGYNEQFF
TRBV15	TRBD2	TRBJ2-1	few	TGTGCCACCAGCAGACCACCCGGGACTAGCGGGAGTGGGGCGGCGAATGAGCAGTTCTTC	CATSRPPGTSGSGAANEQFF
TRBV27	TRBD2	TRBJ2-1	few	TGTGCCAGCAGTTTACTCGCGGGAGTCTACAATGAGCAGTTCTTC	CASSLLAGVYNEQFF
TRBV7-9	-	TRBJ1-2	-	TGTGCCAGCAGCGCCCCCGGGGCCCCGGGAGTCTATGGCTACACCTTC	CASSAPGAPGVYGYTF
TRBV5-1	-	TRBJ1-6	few	TGCGCCAGCAGCTTGGACGGGGGGCTGGGAAGCTCACCCCTCCACTTT	CASSLDGGLGSSPLHF
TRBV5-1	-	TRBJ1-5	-	TGCGCCAGCAGCCCCTACGGGGTTGGGCAGCCCCAGCATTTT	CASSPYGVGQPQHF
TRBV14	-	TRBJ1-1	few	TGTGCCAGCGCTCTCGGAGATGAAGCTTTCTTT	CASALGDEAFF
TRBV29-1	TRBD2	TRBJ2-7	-	TGCAGCGTAACCTCACTAGCGGGTCTCTCCTACGAGCAGTACTTC	CSVTSLAGLSYEQYF
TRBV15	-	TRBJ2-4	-	TGTGCCACCAACGAGGGTTTAGCCAAAAACATTCAGTACTTC	CATNEGLAKNIQYF
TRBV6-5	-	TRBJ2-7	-	TGTGCCAGCAGTCTCCGGACAGGGAGGGGCGAGCAGTACTTC	CASSLRTGRGEQYF
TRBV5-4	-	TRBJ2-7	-	TGTGCCAGCAGCTTGCACACCAAAAGCTCCTACGAGCAGTACTTC	CASSLHTKSSYEQYF
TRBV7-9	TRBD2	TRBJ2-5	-	TGTGCCGGCAGCTTAATCGGGGCGGGGAGGGCCGACGAGACCCAGTACTTC	CAGSLIGAGRADETQYF
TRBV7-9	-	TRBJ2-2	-	TGTGCCAGCAGCTTTCCGAGCACCGGGGAGCTGTTTTTT	CASSFPSTGELFF
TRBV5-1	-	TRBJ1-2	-	TGCGCCAGCAGCGCCTCAGGGAGGGATGGCTACACCTTC	CASSASGRDGYTF
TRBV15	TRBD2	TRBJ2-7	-	TGTGCCACCAGCCAGGGGCTAGCGGGAGCCTCCTACGAGCAGTACTTC	CATSQGLAGASYEQYF
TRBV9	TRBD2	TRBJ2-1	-	TGTGCCAGCAGCCCCACGGGGGGGAGTGGAGAGCAGTTCTTC	CASSPTGGSGEQFF
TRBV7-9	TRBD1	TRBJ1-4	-	TGTGCCAGCAGCTTAGGGACAGGACTGACTAATGAAAAACTGTTTTTT	CASSLGTGLTNEKLFF
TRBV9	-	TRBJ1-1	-	TGTGCCAGCAGGGAGGACGCAAACATGAACACTGAAGCTTTCTTT	CASREDANMNTEAFF
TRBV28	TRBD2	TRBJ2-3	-	TGTGCCAGCACCCTAGCGGGAGTTACAGATACGCAGTATTTT	CASTLAGVTDTQYF
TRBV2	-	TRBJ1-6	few	TGTGCCAGCAGCCCCTCTCCCGACAGATTCAATTCACCCCTCCACTTT	CASSPSPDRFNSPLHF
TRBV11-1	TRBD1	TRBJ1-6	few	TGTGCCAGCAGCTCGACAGGGACTAATTCACCCCTCCACTTT	CASSSTGTNSPLHF
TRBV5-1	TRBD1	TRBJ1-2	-	TGCGCCAGCAGCTCAATACCGGGACAGACTACTAACTATGGCTACACCTTC	CASSSIPGQTTNYGYTF
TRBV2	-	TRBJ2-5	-	TGTGCCAGCAGTGAAGGGCTAGCGCCCACCCAGTACTTC	CASSEGLAPTQYF
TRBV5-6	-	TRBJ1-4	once	TGTGCCAGCAGCTGGGGAGGTATCGATGAAAAACTGTTTTTT	CASSWGGIDEKLFF
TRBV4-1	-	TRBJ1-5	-	TGCGCCAGCAGCCCGGCCGGCCAGGGTGGTAATCAGCCCCAGCATTTT	CASSPAGQGGNQPQHF
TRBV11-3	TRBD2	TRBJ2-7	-	TGTGCCAGCAGCAAAACTAGCGGGGGCGATTACTCCTACGAGCAGTACTTC	CASSKTSGGDYSYEQYF
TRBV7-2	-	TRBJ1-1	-	TGTGCCAGCAGCGCATACAGATCAACGAACACTGAAGCTTTCTTT	CASSAYRSTNTEAFF
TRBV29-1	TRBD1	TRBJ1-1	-	TGCAGCGTTAGAATCTGGGACAGAAACACTGAAGCTTTCTTT	CSVRIWDRNTEAFF
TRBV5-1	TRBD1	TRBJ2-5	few	TGCGCCAGCAGCTGGACAGGGGGCGTTCGAGAGACCCAGTACTTC	CASSWTGGVRETQYF
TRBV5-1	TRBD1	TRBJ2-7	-	TGCGCCAGCAGCTCGCGGACAGGGGGCTACGAGCAGTACTTC	CASSSRTGGYEQYF
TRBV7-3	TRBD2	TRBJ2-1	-	TGTGCCAGCAGCCCCTTTCTGCGTAGCGGGAGCACCTACAATGAGCAGTTCTTC	CASSPFLRSGSTYNEQFF
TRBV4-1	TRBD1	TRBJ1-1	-	TGCGCCAGCAGCCTTACAGGGGCCGTTAACACTGAAGCTTTCTTT	CASSLTGAVNTEAFF
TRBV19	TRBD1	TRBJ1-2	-	TGTGCCAGTAGCGGGACAGGCTATGGCTACACCTTC	CASSGTGYGYTF
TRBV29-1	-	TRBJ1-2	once	TGCAGCGTTGGGGCAGTCGAAAACTACACCTTC	CSVGAVENYTF
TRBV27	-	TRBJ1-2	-	TGTGCCAGCAGTTCCGGCGGGGGCGGCTACACCTTC	CASSSGGGGYTF
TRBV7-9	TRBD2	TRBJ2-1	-	TGTGCCAGCAGCCTATTCATCAGCGGGAGGGCCTTTGAGCAGTTCTTC	CASSLFISGRAFEQFF
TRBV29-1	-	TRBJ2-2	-	TGCAGCTACAGAACGACCGGGGAGCTGTTTTTT	CSYRTTGELFF
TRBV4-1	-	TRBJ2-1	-	TGCGCCAGCAGCCAAGAATGGGGCTTCTCTGGTGAGCAGTTCTTC	CASSQEWGFSGEQFF
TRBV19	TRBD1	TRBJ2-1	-	TGTGCCAGTAGTATAGTCGGACAGGGTCGTTCCTACAATGAGCAGTTCTTC	CASSIVGQGRSYNEQFF
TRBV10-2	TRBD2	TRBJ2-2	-	TGCGCCGCAAAGGAGGTCGGGAGGGCCTTCGGGGAGCTGTTTTTT	CAAKEVGRAFGELFF
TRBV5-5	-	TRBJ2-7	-	TGTGCCAGCAGCTGGGGCCCGTCGGAGCAGTACTTC	CASSWGPSEQYF